The 8 T cell receptor beta chains below were found in one sample sequenced in a study of metastatic and nonmetastatic thyroid tumors. TCRdb called clones again from the PCR reads with MiXCR. The sample records about 35,000 clones, roughly 17% being singletons. No patient received treatment before thyroid surgery. The sample was blood. Receptors were obtained from a male donor with papillary thyroid cancer or a benign thyroid nodule (not recorded which). Some clones in this sample may be carry-over from other donors' samples.

This clone was detected many times. The V gene is TRBV10-1, the J gene TRBJ2-3, with TRBD1 as a possible D gene (5 bases). From germline, CDR1 is WNHNN and CDR2 SYGVQD (reference sequence). The CDR3 consists of 17 residues. Trimming cost V 2 bases and J 4 bases, with 19 bases left between them. As DNA, the CDR3 is TGCGCCAGCAGTGAGAATGGGGCACAAGTGTTTGCAGATACGCAGTATTTT. Protein product: CASSENGAQVFADTQYF.

In this sample, this clone turned up many times. This may be a read error: a much more frequent sequence differs by one nucleotide. This rearrangement joins TRBV11-1 to TRBJ2-2, with TRBD1 matching 9 bases. Germline CDR1 and CDR2: SGHAT and FQDESV (reference sequence). This CDR3 has 16 residues. CDR3 DNA: TGTGCCAGCAGCTTACCCTCACAGGGGGCCACCGGGGAGCTGCTTTTT. Translating it yields CASSLPSQGATGELLF.

The chain is built from TRBV9 and TRBJ2-1, with 8 bases identical to TRBD2. The J segment lost 4 bases and the V segment lost 0 bases, leaving 6 bases of the junction unmatched. This CDR3 has 16 residues. The germline V gene has CDR1 SGDLS and CDR2 YYNGEE. The CDR3 coding sequence is TGTGCCAGCAGCGTAGGGGTTACTAGCGGTTACAATGAGCAGTTCTTC. Its protein is CASSVGVTSGYNEQFF.

This clone showed up many times. V is TRBV4-2 and J is TRBJ2-2, with 9 positions matching TRBD2. V shed 0 bases, J shed 1 base, and the junction held 6 bases outside the gene matches. The CDR3 is 18 residues long. Looked up from germline, CDR1 is LGHNA and CDR2 is YNFKEQ. The CDR3 loop reads CASSQDPLAGRNTGELFF. CDR3 in DNA: TGTGCCAGCAGCCAAGATCCCCTAGCGGGGAGGAACACCGGGGAGCTGTTTTTT.

This clone was observed at least ten times. The V and J genes are TRBV4-2 and TRBJ2-5, with D unresolved. Germline V lookup: CDR1 LGHNA, CDR2 YNFKEQ. V was shortened by 0 bases and J by 0 bases, with 11 bases between the two germline ends. CDR3 size: 16 residues. CDR3 sequence (DNA): TGTGCCAGCAGCCAAGATGGGTCAGGCTACCAAGAGACCCAGTACTTC. Protein: CASSQDGSGYQETQYF.

Remarks on this clone: Given a much more abundant clone one base away, this may be a read error. Other DNA sequences in the sample encode the same CDR3. The chain is built from TRBV4-1 and TRBJ1-2, with D possibly matching TRBD1 (5 bases). CDR1 and CDR2 (germline): MGHRA, YSYEKL. Trimming pared 0 bases from V and 8 bases from J, leaving 16 bases between. This CDR3 has 15 residues. The CDR3 protein is CASSQDAAGTLGYTF. CDR3 sequence (DNA): TGCGCCAGCAGCCAAGATGCGGCAGGGACCCTCGGCTACACCTTC.

This clone was counted only a few times. V and J are TRBV27 and TRBJ1-6; 10 bases line up with TRBD1. Germline V CDR1 and CDR2: MNHEY, SMNVEV (reference sequence). V dropped 6 bases and J dropped 9; count of bases not matched to a gene: 5. CDR3 length: 14 amino acids. The CDR3 sequence: CASSRQGAGSPLHF. CDR3 bases: TGTGCCAGCAGCAGACAGGGGGCTGGTTCACCCCTCCACTTT.

In this sample, this clone turned up many times. The chain joins TRBV11-3 to TRBJ2-3, with TRBD2 matching 7 bases. In germline, CDR1 is SGHNT, CDR2 YENEEA. This CDR3 is built from 16 residues. The ends lost 1 base at V and 2 bases at J; junction bases unmatched: 6. The CDR3 nucleotides read TGTGCCAGCAGCTTAGGACTAGCAGTCACCACAGATACGCAGTATTTT. Translated: CASSLGLAVTTDTQYF.